Following are 23 T cell receptor beta chains from one sample sequenced in a study of blood T cell repertoires in COVID-19. Profiling relied on immunoSEQ multiplex PCR, and the TCRdb table lists in-frame clones only, not all of them. The sample includes around 220,000 clones, approximately 90% of them seen just once. Sequencing was done on a sample of PBMCs or T cells enriched from blood (not recorded which). The receptor source for this set is a woman aged 18-29 years who had recovered from COVID-19.

The genes are TRBV9 and TRBJ1-2; 9 bases are shared with TRBD1. This CDR3 has 15 residues. V trimming: 2 bases; J trimming: 5 bases; junction bases outside the gene matches: 7. Looked up from germline, CDR1 is SGDLS and CDR2 is YYNGEE. As DNA, the CDR3 is TGTGCCAGCAGCGTTACACAGGGGGCGCCGTATGGCTACACCTTC. Translating gives CASSVTQGAPYGYTF.

There are a few counts of this clone. The V gene is TRBV4-2, the J gene TRBJ2-7, with 9 bases lining up with TRBD1. Per germline, CDR1 LGHNA and CDR2 YNFKEQ. V lost 3 bases and J lost 2; bases outside the gene matches: 5. CDR3 size: 15 residues. In DNA, the CDR3 is TGTGCCAGCAGCCAGGACGGGGACAGGGCCTACGAGCAGTACTTC. It encodes CASSQDGDRAYEQYF.

V is TRBV4-3 and J is TRBJ2-7; TRBD2 might be the D (5 bases). The CDR3 has 15 residues. V was clipped by 4 bases and J by 1 base, with 14 bases between them. Germline CDR1 reads LGHNA; CDR2 reads YSLEER. The CDR3 is CASSLQTSGSYEQYF. The CDR3 coding sequence is TGCGCCAGCAGCCTCCAGACCTCGGGGTCCTACGAGCAGTACTTC.

The chain joins TRBV10-3 to TRBJ2-1, with 8 bases lining up with TRBD1. The CDR3 totals 14 residues. Losses at the gene ends were 4 bases for V and 9 bases for J; bases not matched to a gene: 8. CDR1 is ENHRY and CDR2 is SYGVKD in the germline V gene. CDR3 protein: CAISVDRGESEQFF. CDR3 sequence (DNA): TGTGCCATCAGTGTCGACAGGGGTGAGAGTGAGCAGTTCTTC.

This chain uses TRBV5-1 with TRBJ1-1, with unresolved D. The germline gives CDR1 SGHRS, CDR2 YFSETQ. V lost 6 bases and J lost 5, with 17 bases in between. The CDR3 extends over 14 amino acids. The CDR3 protein is CASTRLSGGTEAFF. The CDR3 DNA follows: TGCGCCAGCACAAGGTTATCAGGTGGAACTGAAGCTTTCTTT. Together with reference TRBV5-1 and TRBJ1-1, the CDR3 gives the full variable domain: KAGVTQTPRYLIKTRGQQVTLSCSPISGHRSVSWYQQTPGQGLQFLFEYFSETQRNKGNFPGRFSGRQFSNSRSEMNVSTLELGDSALYLCASTRLSGGTEAFFGQGTRLTVV.

This CDR3 reads CASSQARDRRPTF. The DNA for the CDR3 is TGTGCCAGCAGCCAGGCCCGGGACAGGAGGCCCACCTTC. The rearrangement uses TRBV4-2 and TRBJ1-2, with TRBD1 matching 8 bases. V lost 3 bases to trimming and J lost 13 bases; unmatched junction nucleotides: 10. This CDR3 contains 13 residues. Germline V gene data show CDR1 as LGHNA and CDR2 as YNFKEQ.

This clone appeared once. The chain recombines TRBV12-5 with TRBJ1-1; D is unclear. The V end lost 5 bases, the J end lost 2 bases, and 9 bases lay between the germline ends. The length of the CDR3 is 13 residues. Germline CDR1 is LGHNT and CDR2 is FRNRAP. The CDR3 bases are TGTGCTAGTGGTGAACAGAGAAACACTGAAGCTTTCTTT. This translates into CASGEQRNTEAFF.

This clone was counted once. The chain is built from TRBV27 and TRBJ1-1; 8 nucleotides match TRBD1. V was clipped by 4 bases and J by 1 base; unmatched bases: 5. Germline V gene lookup returns CDR1 MNHEY and CDR2 SMNVEV (reference sequence). The CDR3 consists of 15 residues. In DNA form, the CDR3 reads TGTGCCAGCAGTTCAGGGACAGGAAAGAACACTGAAGCTTTCTTT. The encoded protein is CASSSGTGKNTEAFF.

The chain uses TRBV7-2 and TRBJ2-3; D is uncertain. CDR3 size: 13 residues. The V and J ends lost 3 bases and 1 base respectively, with 5 bases between them. CDR1 is SGHTA, CDR2 FQGNSA, per germline. This chain's CDR3 is CASSFQGTDTQYF. CDR3 coding DNA: TGTGCCAGCAGCTTCCAGGGCACAGATACGCAGTATTTT.

This clone appeared once. The rearrangement joins TRBV12-5 to TRBJ2-3, with 8 nucleotides matching TRBD1. The CDR3 contains 13 residues. V dropped 8 bases and J dropped 6; count of bases not matched to a gene: 7. The germline V gene encodes CDR1 LGHNT and CDR2 FRNRAP. CDR3 DNA: TGTGCTAGTAAGACAGGGGCCGGCGATACGCAGTATTTT. Protein: CASKTGAGDTQYF. The full variable domain, with the rest looked up from reference TRBV12-5 and TRBJ2-3, is DARVTQTPRHKVTEMGQEVTMRCQPILGHNTVFWYRQTMMQGLELLAYFRNRAPLDDSGMPKDRFSAEMPDATLATLKIQPSEPRDSAVYFCASKTGAGDTQYFGPGTRLTVL.

Here the CDR3 DNA reads TGTGCCAGCTCACCATCTTCACTATCTAACACTGAAGCTTTCTTT. Amino acid sequence: CASSPSSLSNTEAFF. The chain has TRBV18 and TRBJ1-1; D not certain. CDR1 KGHSH and CDR2 LQKENI come from the germline V gene. The CDR3 sequence is 15 residues long. The ends were cut back, 2 bases at V and 2 bases at J, with 12 bases in the middle.

The chain uses TRBV7-2 and TRBJ2-3; 7 bases line up with TRBD2. Germline V gene data show CDR1 as SGHTA and CDR2 as FQGNSA. V trimming: 2 bases; J trimming: 4 bases; junction bases outside the gene matches: 15. The CDR3 has 18 residues. CDR3 in amino acids: CASSLSGVAGLSPDTQYF. The CDR3 coding sequence is TGTGCCAGCAGCTTAAGCGGGGTCGCGGGGTTGAGCCCAGATACGCAGTATTTT.

V is TRBV24-1 and J is TRBJ1-2, with 8 bases that match TRBD1. Unmatched junction bases numbered 2, after V lost 3 bases and J lost 3 bases. Germline CDR1 and CDR2: KGHDR and SFDVKD. CDR3 size: 14 residues. In DNA form, the CDR3 reads TGTGCCACCAGTGATCAGGGGGCGGACTATGGCTACACCTTC. Amino acid sequence: CATSDQGADYGYTF.

The V gene is TRBV7-9, the J gene TRBJ2-3; the D gene could be TRBD1 or TRBD2 (6 bases each). With 5 bases removed from V and 4 bases from J, the gap between germline ends came to 19 bases. CDR1 and CDR2 (germline): SEHNR, FQNEAQ (reference sequence). This CDR3 has 16 amino acids. CDR3 region: CASSRGVDLAADTQYF. The CDR3 nucleotides read TGTGCCAGCAGCAGGGGGGTCGACTTGGCCGCAGATACGCAGTATTTT.

The chain recombines TRBV24-1 with TRBJ1-3; D is unclear. With 3 bases removed from V and 0 bases from J, the gap between germline ends came to 5 bases. Germline V gene lookup returns CDR1 KGHDR and CDR2 SFDVKD. The CDR3 loop spans 14 amino acids. CDR3 loop: CATSDINSGNTIYF. In nucleotides, the CDR3 is TGTGCCACCAGTGATATCAACTCTGGAAACACCATATATTTT.

V is TRBV2 and J is TRBJ1-1; D might be TRBD1 (6 bases). V was pared by 6 bases and J by 3 bases, with 11 bases between. The CDR3 extends over 13 amino acids. Per germline, CDR1 SNHLY and CDR2 FYNNEI. The CDR3 reads CASRSTGYTEAFF. The CDR3 DNA is TGTGCCAGCAGATCGACAGGTTACACTGAAGCTTTCTTT.

This clone has only one observation. J is TRBJ2-7 and V is TRBV28; D call uncertain. Trimming removed 7 bases at V and 0 bases at J, with 7 bases between. Germline CDR1 and CDR2: MDHEN and SYDVKM. The CDR3 sequence is 12 residues long. Here the CDR3 reads CASTRSSYEQYF. In nucleotides, the CDR3 is TGTGCCAGCACCAGAAGCTCCTACGAGCAGTACTTC. The full variable domain, its missing parts supplied by reference TRBV28 and TRBJ2-7, is DVKVTQSSRYLVKRTGEKVFLECVQDMDHENMFWYRQDPGLGLRLIYFSYDVKMKEKGDIPEGYSVSREKKERFSLILESASTNQTSMYLCASTRSSYEQYFGPGTRLTVT.

The chain links TRBV18 to TRBJ1-5; D gene ambiguous. The germline gives CDR1 KGHSH, CDR2 LQKENI. Trimming cost V 4 bases and J 0 bases, with 16 bases left between them. The CDR3 length is 17 residues. The CDR3 loop reads CASSLATGPYSNQPQHF. The CDR3 bases are TGTGCCAGCTCACTGGCCACGGGTCCTTATAGCAATCAGCCCCAGCATTTT.

The gene calls are TRBV12-3 or TRBV12-4 and TRBJ1-5; weak D call: TRBD1 (6 bases). V was trimmed by 6 bases and J by 7 bases, leaving 10 bases between them. The CDR3 spans 12 residues. The CDR3 nucleotides read TGTGCCAGCAGCCGCGACAGGCAGCCCCAGCATTTT. Its translation is CASSRDRQPQHF.

The chain has TRBV10-3 and TRBJ2-2; 7 nucleotides line up with TRBD1. V lost 0 bases, J lost 11 bases, and 0 bases stayed unmatched. The CDR3 consists of 12 residues. Per germline, CDR1 ENHRY and CDR2 SYGVKD. Here the CDR3 DNA reads TGTGCCATCAGTGAGTCAGGGGGCGAGCTGTTTTTT. As protein: CAISESGGELFF.

The chain couples TRBV7-3 to TRBJ1-1; D might be TRBD1 (6 bases). CDR1 SGHTA and CDR2 FQGTGA come from the germline V gene. The CDR3 is 12 residues long. V shed 1 base and J shed 9 bases, with 9 bases lying between them. The CDR3 DNA sequence: TGTGCCAGCAGCTTAAAGGGGGGGAAAGCTTTCTTT. Amino acid sequence: CASSLKGGKAFF.

This clone was counted between two and nine times. The V and J genes are TRBV13 and TRBJ2-7; 10 nucleotides line up with TRBD1. The CDR3 covers 13 residues. Trimming cost V 5 bases and J 5 bases; bases outside gene matches: 3. Germline V CDR1 and CDR2: PRHDT, FYEKMQ (reference sequence). The DNA of the CDR3 is TGTGCCAGCAGCCGGACAGGGGGAAACGAGCAGTACTTC. Its protein is CASSRTGGNEQYF. The full variable domain, completed using reference TRBV13 and TRBJ2-7, is AAGVIQSPRHLIKEKRETATLKCYPIPRHDTVYWYQQGPGQDPQFLISFYEKMQSDKGSIPDRFSAQQFSDYHSELNMSSLELGDSALYFCASSRTGGNEQYFGPGTRLTVT.

This chain connects TRBV9 to TRBJ1-2; D is unresolved. Germline assignment: CDR1 SGDLS and CDR2 YYNGEE. With 0 bases removed from V and 0 bases from J, the gap between germline ends came to 6 bases. This CDR3 contains 14 residues. In nucleotides, the CDR3 is TGTGCCAGCAGCGTAGACAGATCTAACTATGGCTACACCTTC. Protein: CASSVDRSNYGYTF.